A selection of T cell receptor beta chains follows, all from one sample in a study of OX40 agonist ivuxolimab in advanced cancers. Using immunoSEQ multiplex PCR, the repertoire was profiled, and TCRdb retains in-frame clones only, with some absent. The sample lists some 80,000 clones; 70% to 90% were seen once. Here the sequenced sample was CD4+ or CD8+ T cells sorted from blood, taken in a trial of the OX40 agonist ivuxolimab. These receptor sequences come from an adult with an advanced solid tumor such as melanoma, head and neck, liver or kidney cancer. Both conserved end residues are part of each CDR3. A D gene is named only where the DNA matches it firmly. A clone size is listed for some rows: how often the clone was seen (once, few, many), or a class if it is expanded.

D: .
J: TRBJ1-4
size: .
V: TRBV5-1
DNA: TGCGCCAGCATCTTGAGACGGCCCCATAATGAAAAACTGTTTTTT
CDR3: CASILRRPHNEKLFF

D: .
J: TRBJ2-7
size: .
V: TRBV5-4
DNA: TGTGCCAGCAGCATTGGCAGGGGATTGCTTAACTACGAGCAGTACTTC
CDR3: CASSIGRGLLNYEQYF

D: .
J: TRBJ1-4
size: .
V: TRBV27
DNA: TGTGCCAGCAGTTTATCTTGGAGTGAAAAACTGTTTTTT
CDR3: CASSLSWSEKLFF

D: .
J: TRBJ1-5
size: .
V: TRBV25-1
DNA: TGTGCCAGCAGTCAAGTAGGGCGGGATCAGCCCCAGCATTTT
CDR3: CASSQVGRDQPQHF

D: .
J: TRBJ1-3
size: .
V: TRBV7-8
DNA: TGTGCCAGCAGCTTTGGAAACACCATATATTTT
CDR3: CASSFGNTIYF

D: TRBD1
J: TRBJ1-2
size: once
V: TRBV19
DNA: TGTGCCAGTAGCGTGGACAGGGGGGATGGCTACACCTTC
CDR3: CASSVDRGDGYTF

D: TRBD1
J: TRBJ2-3
size: .
V: TRBV19
DNA: TGTGCCAGTAGTATGACATCCGGGACAGGGAGAACAGATACGCAGTATTTT
CDR3: CASSMTSGTGRTDTQYF

D: .
J: TRBJ1-2
size: .
V: TRBV5-1
DNA: TGCGCCAGCAGCTTGGCCCAGACTGACTATGGCTACACCTTC
CDR3: CASSLAQTDYGYTF

D: TRBD1
J: TRBJ1-5
size: .
V: TRBV5-5
DNA: TGTGCCAGCAGCTCACAGGGGGCTCATCAGCCCCAGCATTTT
CDR3: CASSSQGAHQPQHF

D: .
J: TRBJ1-2
size: once
V: TRBV29-1
DNA: TGCAGCGTTGAAAGTCGGGACCGAACCGACTATGGCTACACCTTC
CDR3: CSVESRDRTDYGYTF

D: .
J: TRBJ2-7
size: .
V: TRBV9
DNA: TGTGCCAGCAGCGTAGAAGGCTTGGGGTACGAGCAGTACTTC
CDR3: CASSVEGLGYEQYF

D: TRBD1
J: TRBJ1-1
size: .
V: TRBV30
DNA: TGTGCCTGGAGTCGGGGCAGAGGGGGCAGGGGTGAAGCTTTCTTT
CDR3: CAWSRGRGGRGEAFF

D: TRBD1
J: TRBJ1-1
size: once
V: TRBV7-8
DNA: TGTGCCAGCGGGGGACAGTACACTGAAGCTTTCTTT
CDR3: CASGGQYTEAFF

D: .
J: TRBJ1-5
size: few
V: TRBV19
DNA: TGTGCCAGTAGTATAGGACAGGATAGGGCTCAGCCCCAGCATTTT
CDR3: CASSIGQDRAQPQHF

D: TRBD1
J: TRBJ2-3
size: .
V: TRBV7-9
DNA: TGTGCCAGCCTAGGGGACAGGGGCACAGATACGCAGTATTTT
CDR3: CASLGDRGTDTQYF

D: .
J: TRBJ2-1
size: .
V: TRBV18
DNA: TGTGCCAGCTCACCCCTCGATGAGCAGTTCTTC
CDR3: CASSPLDEQFF

D: .
J: TRBJ1-2
size: .
V: TRBV7-2
DNA: TGTGCCAGCAGCTTGGTTCAGGGACCCTATGGCTACACCTTC
CDR3: CASSLVQGPYGYTF

D: .
J: TRBJ2-7
size: .
V: TRBV18
DNA: TGTGCCAGCTCACCAGGTGGCAGCCCCTACGAGCAGTACTTC
CDR3: CASSPGGSPYEQYF

D: .
J: TRBJ2-5
size: .
V: TRBV7-2
DNA: TGTGCCAGCAGCCTAGACCCGGGAGTGACGGAGACCCAGTACTTC
CDR3: CASSLDPGVTETQYF

D: TRBD2
J: TRBJ2-1
size: .
V: TRBV27
DNA: TGTGCCAGCAGTTCGACCGGGACTAGCGGATACAATGAGCAGTTCTTC
CDR3: CASSSTGTSGYNEQFF

D: .
J: TRBJ2-5
size: .
V: TRBV19
DNA: TGTGCCAGTAATACGGGCCACCAAGAGACCCAGTACTTC
CDR3: CASNTGHQETQYF

D: .
J: TRBJ1-5
size: few
V: TRBV7-2
DNA: TGTGCCAGCAGCTTAGGGTCAATGAGCAATCAGCCCCAGCATTTT
CDR3: CASSLGSMSNQPQHF

D: .
J: TRBJ2-3
size: .
V: TRBV4-1
DNA: TGCGCCAGCAGCCAAGGAGATAGCGGACTCACAGATACGCAGTATTTT
CDR3: CASSQGDSGLTDTQYF

D: TRBD2
J: TRBJ2-5
size: .
V: TRBV5-8
DNA: TGTGCCAGCAGCTCCGGGACTAGCGGGAGCGAGACCCAGTACTTC
CDR3: CASSSGTSGSETQYF

D: .
J: TRBJ1-2
size: .
V: TRBV6-5
DNA: TGTGCCAGCAGTTACCCGATGCGGGGCCCGGGGGGCTACACCTTC
CDR3: CASSYPMRGPGGYTF

D: .
J: TRBJ2-7
size: .
V: TRBV5-1
DNA: TGCGCCAGTGGATATTCAGCAGGGACCTACGAGCAGTACTTC
CDR3: CASGYSAGTYEQYF

D: TRBD2
J: TRBJ2-1
size: .
V: TRBV12-5
DNA: TGTGCTAGTGGTTTGGTACTGTCGGGGGGGCCGAGTGAGCAGTTCTTC
CDR3: CASGLVLSGGPSEQFF

D: TRBD1
J: TRBJ1-5
size: .
V: TRBV5-1
DNA: TGCGCCAGCAGCTTGGGACAGGGGAATTGGCCCCAGCATTTT
CDR3: CASSLGQGNWPQHF

D: TRBD2
J: TRBJ2-5
size: .
V: TRBV27
DNA: TGTGCCAGCAGTTTAGCGGGAGGGGGAGAGACCCAGTACTTC
CDR3: CASSLAGGGETQYF

D: .
J: TRBJ2-3
size: .
V: TRBV7-2
DNA: TGTGCCAGCAGCCAAAGCAAGCGTACGCAGTATTTT
CDR3: CASSQSKRTQYF

D: .
J: TRBJ1-3
size: .
V: TRBV10-3
DNA: TGTGCCATCAGTGAGGCAAGTTACGGGGCACGAAACACCATATATTTT
CDR3: CAISEASYGARNTIYF

D: .
J: TRBJ1-2
size: once
V: TRBV7-6
DNA: TGTGCCAGCAGCCCGGCGGGACGGCACTATGGCTACACCTTC
CDR3: CASSPAGRHYGYTF

D: .
J: TRBJ1-1
size: .
V: TRBV27
DNA: TGTGCCAGCAGCCCACCGGGGAACACTGAAGCTTTCTTT
CDR3: CASSPPGNTEAFF

D: TRBD2
J: TRBJ2-3
size: once
V: TRBV7-9
DNA: TGTGCCAGCAGCACAGGGACTAGCGGGAGCCTCACAGATACGCAGTATTTT
CDR3: CASSTGTSGSLTDTQYF

D: .
J: TRBJ1-5
size: few
V: TRBV6-1
DNA: TGTGCCAGCAGTGAAATCGGCGGGGGTCAGCCCCAGCATTTT
CDR3: CASSEIGGGQPQHF

D: .
J: TRBJ1-1
size: .
V: TRBV10-3
DNA: TGTGCCATCAGTAAGGACAGCTACACTGAAGCTTTCTTT
CDR3: CAISKDSYTEAFF

D: TRBD1
J: TRBJ2-2
size: .
V: TRBV2
DNA: TGTGCCAGCAGTCTACAGGGGACGGACACCGGGGAGCTGTTTTTT
CDR3: CASSLQGTDTGELFF

D: .
J: TRBJ2-7
size: .
V: TRBV6-6
DNA: TGTGCCAGCAGTTACCAGCCCCGCGTCTTC
CDR3: CASSYQPRVF

D: .
J: TRBJ1-1
size: .
V: TRBV25-1
DNA: TGTGCTGGCAAGGGACCGAACACTGAAGCTTTCTTT
CDR3: CAGKGPNTEAFF

D: TRBD1
J: TRBJ1-1
size: .
V: TRBV19
DNA: TGTGCCAGTAGAAACTCCGCCGGACAGGGAATGAACACTGAAGCTTTCTTT
CDR3: CASRNSAGQGMNTEAFF

D: TRBD1
J: TRBJ1-6
size: .
V: TRBV4-3
DNA: TGCGCCAGCAGCCAAAAACTCGGACAGGGAAATTCACCCCTCCACTTT
CDR3: CASSQKLGQGNSPLHF

D: .
J: TRBJ1-2
size: .
V: TRBV2
DNA: TGTGCCAGCAAATACGAGACTAGAGGCTACACCTTC
CDR3: CASKYETRGYTF

D: TRBD1
J: TRBJ2-1
size: .
V: TRBV5-1
DNA: TGCGCCAGCAGACCAACCGGGACAGGGGGCCGCAATGAGCAGTTCTTC
CDR3: CASRPTGTGGRNEQFF

D: TRBD2
J: TRBJ2-3
size: .
V: TRBV5-4
DNA: TGTGCCAGCAGCCAAGAAGGCCCCGGGACTACCACAGATACGCAGTATTTT
CDR3: CASSQEGPGTTTDTQYF

D: TRBD1
J: TRBJ1-5
size: .
V: TRBV25-1
DNA: TGTGCCAGTAGACCTCCCCCCGGGACAGGGTATGACAATCAGCCCCAGCATTTT
CDR3: CASRPPPGTGYDNQPQHF

D: .
J: TRBJ2-3
size: .
V: TRBV30
DNA: TGTGCCTGGAGGCGCGGCGGGGGCACAGATACGCAGTATTTT
CDR3: CAWRRGGGTDTQYF